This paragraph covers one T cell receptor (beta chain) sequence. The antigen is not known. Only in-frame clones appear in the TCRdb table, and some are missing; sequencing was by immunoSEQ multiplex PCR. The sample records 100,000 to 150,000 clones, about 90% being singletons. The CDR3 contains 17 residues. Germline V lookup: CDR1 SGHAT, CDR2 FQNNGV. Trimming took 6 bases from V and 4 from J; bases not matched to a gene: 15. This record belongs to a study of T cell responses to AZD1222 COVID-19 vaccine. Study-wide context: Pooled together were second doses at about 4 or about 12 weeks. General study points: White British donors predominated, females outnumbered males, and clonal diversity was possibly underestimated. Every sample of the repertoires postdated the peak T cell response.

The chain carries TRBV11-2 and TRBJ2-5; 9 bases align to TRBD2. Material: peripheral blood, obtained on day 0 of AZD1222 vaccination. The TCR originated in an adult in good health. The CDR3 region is CASRGSGRPLRLETQYF. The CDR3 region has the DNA TGTGCCAGCAGGGGAAGCGGGAGGCCACTGCGGTTAGAGACCCAGTACTTC.